This TCR beta chain is drawn from a study of blood T cell repertoires in COVID-19. In the authors' workflow: Estimates of nucleated cell counts were drawn from the amplification of reference gene primers. Repertoires were generated with immunoSEQ multiplex PCR, while TCRdb's copy carries only in-frame clones and drops some. That table furnishes V, J and clone size, whereas the DNA furnished D and trimming. Of some 100,000 clones listed, around 88% were seen once; the top ten hold about 18%. This TCR was sampled from a human donor with acute or convalescent COVID-19. The donor label of this sample is uncertain. The sequenced material came from peripheral blood.

The CDR3 nucleotides read TGTGCCAGCAGCCAAGATTGGCAGGGTTATGGCTACACCTTC. Translation gives CASSQDWQGYGYTF. This chain uses TRBV14 with TRBJ1-2; D may be TRBD1 (5 bases). V gave up 0 bases and J gave up 5 bases, with 10 bases separating them. The V gene's germline CDR1 is SGHDN and CDR2 FVKESK. There are 14 residues in the CDR3.